This paragraph covers one TCR beta chain sequence. The antigen is undetermined. This record belongs to a study of radiotherapy plus CTLA-4 blockade in lung cancer. Points from the study as a whole: Subsequent to radiotherapy plus ipilimumab, tumor-derived TCR clones underwent expansion in blood.

CDR1 is SGHTA and CDR2 is FQGTGA in the germline V gene. This CDR3 region has 13 residues. The ends were cut back, 3 bases at V and 4 bases at J, with 9 bases in the middle. TCRdb's copy holds only in-frame clones and misses some; the assay was immunoSEQ multiplex PCR. The sample has around 100,000 clones; 81% are singletons. The rearrangement uses TRBV7-3 and TRBJ1-2; D unresolved. This receptor was obtained from a human donor with non-small cell lung cancer that progressed on radiotherapy plus ipilimumab. Some clones in this sample may be carry-over from other donors' samples. The source was peripheral blood, collected from a patient treated with radiotherapy plus ipilimumab. CDR3 amino acids: CASSFGAGYGYTF. CDR3 DNA sequence: TGTGCCAGCAGCTTCGGCGCGGGCTATGGCTACACCTTC.